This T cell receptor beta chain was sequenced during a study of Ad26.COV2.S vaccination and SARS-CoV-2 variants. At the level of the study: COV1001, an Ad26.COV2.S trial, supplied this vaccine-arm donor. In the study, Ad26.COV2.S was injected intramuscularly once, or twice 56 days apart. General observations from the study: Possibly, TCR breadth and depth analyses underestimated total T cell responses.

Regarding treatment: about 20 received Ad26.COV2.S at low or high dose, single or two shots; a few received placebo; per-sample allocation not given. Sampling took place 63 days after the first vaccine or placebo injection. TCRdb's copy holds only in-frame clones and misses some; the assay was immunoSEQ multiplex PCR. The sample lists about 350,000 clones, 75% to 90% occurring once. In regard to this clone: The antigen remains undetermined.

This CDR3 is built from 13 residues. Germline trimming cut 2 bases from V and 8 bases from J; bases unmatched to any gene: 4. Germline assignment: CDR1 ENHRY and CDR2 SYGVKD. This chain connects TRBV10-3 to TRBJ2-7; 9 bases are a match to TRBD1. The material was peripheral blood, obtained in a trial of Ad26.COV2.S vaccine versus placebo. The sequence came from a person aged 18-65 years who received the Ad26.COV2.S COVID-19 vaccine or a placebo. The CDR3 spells CAISELGQGQQYF. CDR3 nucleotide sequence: TGTGCCATCAGTGAGCTGGGACAGGGTCAGCAGTACTTC.